This entry is about one TCR beta chain. This table comes from immunoSEQ multiplex PCR, and its TCRdb copy is limited to in-frame clones, with some not included. The data contain 150,000 or so clones, approximately 84% of them singletons. This specimen comes from a study of blood T cell repertoires in COVID-19. The V and J ends lost 2 bases and 0 bases, in that order; junction bases with no gene match: 1. The germline V gene has CDR1 KGHSH and CDR2 LQKENI. The CDR3 covers 15 residues. The genes are TRBV18 and TRBJ2-1; 7 bases agree with TRBD2. The sequenced sample consisted of peripheral blood. The origin of this receptor is a man aged 18-30 years with active or convalescent COVID-19. In DNA, the CDR3 is TGTGCCAGCTCACCAACTAGCGACTCCTACAATGAGCAGTTCTTC. Translated, it gives CASSPTSDSYNEQFF. The full variable domain, rest sourced from reference TRBV18 and TRBJ2-1, is NAGVMQNPRHLVRRRGQEARLRCSPMKGHSHVYWYRQLPEEGLKFMVYLQKENIIDESGMPKERFSAEFPKEGPSILRIQQVVRGDSAAYFCASSPTSDSYNEQFFGPGTRLTVL.